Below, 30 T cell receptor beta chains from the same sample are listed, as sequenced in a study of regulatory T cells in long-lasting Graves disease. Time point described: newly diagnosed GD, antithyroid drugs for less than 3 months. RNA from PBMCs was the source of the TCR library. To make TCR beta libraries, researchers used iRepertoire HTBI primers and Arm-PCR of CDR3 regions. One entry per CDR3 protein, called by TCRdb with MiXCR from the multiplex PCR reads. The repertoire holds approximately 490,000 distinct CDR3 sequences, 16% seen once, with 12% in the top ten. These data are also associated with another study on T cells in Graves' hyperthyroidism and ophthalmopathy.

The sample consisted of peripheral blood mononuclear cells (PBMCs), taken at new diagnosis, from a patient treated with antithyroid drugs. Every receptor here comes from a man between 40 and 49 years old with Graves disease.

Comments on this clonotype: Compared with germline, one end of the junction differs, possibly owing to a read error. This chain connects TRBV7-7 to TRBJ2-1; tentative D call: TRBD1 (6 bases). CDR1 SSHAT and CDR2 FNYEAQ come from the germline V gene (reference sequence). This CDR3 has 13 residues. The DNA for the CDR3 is TGTGCTAGCAGCTTGGGGGAAACAGGGGAGCAGTTCTTC. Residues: CASSLGETGEQFF.

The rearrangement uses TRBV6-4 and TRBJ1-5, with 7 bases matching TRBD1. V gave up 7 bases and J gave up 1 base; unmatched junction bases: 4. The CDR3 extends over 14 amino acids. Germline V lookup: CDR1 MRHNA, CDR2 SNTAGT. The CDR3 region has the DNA TGTGCCAGCAACCACAGGGGCAGCAATCAGCCCCAGCATTTT. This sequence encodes CASNHRGSNQPQHF.

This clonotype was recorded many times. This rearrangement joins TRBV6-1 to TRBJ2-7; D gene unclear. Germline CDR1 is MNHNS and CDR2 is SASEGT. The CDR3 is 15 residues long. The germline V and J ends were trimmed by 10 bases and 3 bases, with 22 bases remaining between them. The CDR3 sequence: CATHATPGIRYEQYF. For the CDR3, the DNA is TGTGCCACCCATGCAACTCCAGGTATACGCTACGAGCAGTACTTC.

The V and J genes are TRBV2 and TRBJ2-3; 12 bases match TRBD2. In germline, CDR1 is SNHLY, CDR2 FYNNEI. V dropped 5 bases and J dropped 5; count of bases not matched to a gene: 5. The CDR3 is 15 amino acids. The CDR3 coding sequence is TGTGCCAGCAGTATGCTAGCGGGAGGGATAGATACGCAGTATTTT. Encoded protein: CASSMLAGGIDTQYF. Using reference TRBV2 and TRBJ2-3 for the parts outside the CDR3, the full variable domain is EPEVTQTPSHQVTQMGQEVILRCVPISNHLYFYWYRQILGQKVEFLVSFYNNEISEKSEIFDDQFSVERPDGSNFTLKIRSTKLEDSAMYFCASSMLAGGIDTQYFGPGTRLTVL.

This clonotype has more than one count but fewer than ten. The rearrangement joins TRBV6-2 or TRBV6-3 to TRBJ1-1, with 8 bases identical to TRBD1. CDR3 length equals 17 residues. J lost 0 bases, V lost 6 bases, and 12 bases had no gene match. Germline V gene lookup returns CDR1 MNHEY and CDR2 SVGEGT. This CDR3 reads CASRSDRAGRLNTEAFF. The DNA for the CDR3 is TGTGCCAGCAGGTCGGACAGGGCCGGAAGATTGAACACTGAAGCTTTCTTT.

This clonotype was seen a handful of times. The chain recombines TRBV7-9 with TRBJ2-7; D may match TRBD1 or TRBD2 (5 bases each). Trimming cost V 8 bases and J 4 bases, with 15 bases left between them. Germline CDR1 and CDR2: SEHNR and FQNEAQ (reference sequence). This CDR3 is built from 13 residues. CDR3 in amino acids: CASRTGTRYEQYF. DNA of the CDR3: TGTGCCAGCCGAACCGGGACCCGGTACGAGCAGTACTTC.

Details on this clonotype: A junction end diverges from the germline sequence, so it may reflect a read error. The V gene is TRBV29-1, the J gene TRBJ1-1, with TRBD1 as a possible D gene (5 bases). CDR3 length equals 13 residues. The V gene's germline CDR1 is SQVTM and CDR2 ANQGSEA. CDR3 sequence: CSARQGVSTEASF. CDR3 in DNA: TGCAGCGCGCGGCAGGGAGTAAGTACTGAAGCTTCCTTT.

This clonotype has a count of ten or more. CDR3 DNA sequence: TGTGCCAGCAGTTTGGTAGGGGGTTTGGGTGGCTACACCTTC. Translating gives CASSLVGGLGGYTF. This chain joins TRBV27 and TRBJ1-2; TRBD1 might be the D (6 bases). The CDR3 sequence is 14 residues long. CDR1 is MNHEY and CDR2 is SMNVEV in the germline V gene (reference sequence). Trimming took 3 bases from V and 7 from J, leaving 15 bases between them.

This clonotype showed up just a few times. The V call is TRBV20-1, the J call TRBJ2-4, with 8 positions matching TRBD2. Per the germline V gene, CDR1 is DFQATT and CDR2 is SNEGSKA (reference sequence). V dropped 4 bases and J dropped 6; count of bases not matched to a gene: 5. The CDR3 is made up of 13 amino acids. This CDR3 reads CSAIFRGGNIQYF. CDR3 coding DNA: TGCAGTGCTATCTTTCGGGGGGGAAACATTCAGTACTTC.

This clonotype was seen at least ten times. The CDR3 is CASSPLENQPQHF. CDR3 nucleotides: TGTGCCAGCAGTCCCCTGGAGAATCAGCCCCAGCATTTT. The gene calls are TRBV28 and TRBJ1-5; D unresolved. V gave up 5 bases and J gave up 4 bases, with 9 bases separating them. The CDR3 runs to 13 residues. The germline V gene encodes CDR1 MDHEN and CDR2 SYDVKM.

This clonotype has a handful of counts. For the CDR3, the DNA is TGCAGCGTCGTACCCGGCGGGAAAAACATTCAGTACTTC. This sequence encodes CSVVPGGKNIQYF. The chain carries TRBV29-1 and TRBJ2-4, with a possible D match to TRBD2 (5 bases). There are 13 residues in the CDR3. From germline, CDR1 is SQVTM and CDR2 ANQGSEA. V dropped 6 bases and J dropped 4 bases, with 13 bases sitting between them.

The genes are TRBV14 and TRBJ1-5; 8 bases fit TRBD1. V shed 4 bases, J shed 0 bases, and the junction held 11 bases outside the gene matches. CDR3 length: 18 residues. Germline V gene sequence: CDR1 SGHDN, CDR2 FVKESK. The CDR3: CASSLDREGGNSNQPQHF. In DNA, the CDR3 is TGTGCCAGCAGCCTGGACAGGGAAGGGGGTAATAGCAATCAGCCCCAGCATTTT.

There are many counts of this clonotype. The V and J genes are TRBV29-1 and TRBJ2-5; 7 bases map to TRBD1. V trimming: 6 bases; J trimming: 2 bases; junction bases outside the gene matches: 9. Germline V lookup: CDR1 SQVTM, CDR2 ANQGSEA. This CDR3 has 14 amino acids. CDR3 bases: TGCAGCGTCGATTCCGGGACAGCTCAAGAGACCCAGTACTTC. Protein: CSVDSGTAQETQYF.

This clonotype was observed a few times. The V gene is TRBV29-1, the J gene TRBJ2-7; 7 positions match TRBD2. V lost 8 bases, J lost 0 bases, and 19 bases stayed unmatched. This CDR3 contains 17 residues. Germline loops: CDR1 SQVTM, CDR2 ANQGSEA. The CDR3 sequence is CSLPGGREAMSSYEQYF. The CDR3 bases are TGCAGCCTCCCCGGAGGGAGGGAGGCGATGAGCTCCTACGAGCAGTACTTC.

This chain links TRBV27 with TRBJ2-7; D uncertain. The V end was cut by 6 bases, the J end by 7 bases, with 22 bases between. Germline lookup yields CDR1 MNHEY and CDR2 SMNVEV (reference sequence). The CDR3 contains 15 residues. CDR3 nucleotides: TGTGCCAGCAGCTACGTATCAGGTTTTAGCCTGGAGCAGTACTTC. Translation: CASSYVSGFSLEQYF.

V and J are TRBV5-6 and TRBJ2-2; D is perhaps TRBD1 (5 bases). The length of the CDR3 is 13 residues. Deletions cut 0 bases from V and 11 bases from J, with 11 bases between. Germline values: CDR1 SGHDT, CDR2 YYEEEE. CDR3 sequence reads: CASSLGGRVELFF. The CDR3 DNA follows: TGTGCCAGCAGCTTGGGTGGCAGGGTTGAGCTGTTTTTT.

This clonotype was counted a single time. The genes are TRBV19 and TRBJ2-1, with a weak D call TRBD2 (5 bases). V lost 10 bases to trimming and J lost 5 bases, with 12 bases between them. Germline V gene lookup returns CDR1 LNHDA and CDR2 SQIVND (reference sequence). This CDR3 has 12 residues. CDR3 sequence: CATRGFNNEQFF. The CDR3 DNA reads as TGTGCCACACGGGGTTTTAACAATGAGCAGTTCTTC.

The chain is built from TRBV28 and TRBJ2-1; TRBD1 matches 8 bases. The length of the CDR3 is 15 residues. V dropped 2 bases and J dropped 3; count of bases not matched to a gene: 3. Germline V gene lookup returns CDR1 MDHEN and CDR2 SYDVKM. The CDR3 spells CASSLSRGLYNEQFF. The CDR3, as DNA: TGTGCCAGCAGTTTAAGCAGGGGGCTCTACAATGAGCAGTTCTTC. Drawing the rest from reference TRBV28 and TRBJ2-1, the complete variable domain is DVKVTQSSRYLVKRTGEKVFLECVQDMDHENMFWYRQDPGLGLRLIYFSYDVKMKEKGDIPEGYSVSREKKERFSLILESASTNQTSMYLCASSLSRGLYNEQFFGPGTRLTVL.

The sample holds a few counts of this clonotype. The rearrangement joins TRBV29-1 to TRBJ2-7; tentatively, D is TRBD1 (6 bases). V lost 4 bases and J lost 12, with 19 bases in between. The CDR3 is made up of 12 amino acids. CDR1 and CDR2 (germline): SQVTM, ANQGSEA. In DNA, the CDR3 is TGCAGCGTTGCTGTAGGGGGACAAAGGGCGTACTTC. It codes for CSVAVGGQRAYF.

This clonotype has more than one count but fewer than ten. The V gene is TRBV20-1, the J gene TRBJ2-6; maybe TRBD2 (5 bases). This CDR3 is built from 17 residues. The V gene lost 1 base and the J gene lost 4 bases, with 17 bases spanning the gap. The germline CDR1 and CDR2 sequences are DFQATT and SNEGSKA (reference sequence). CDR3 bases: TGCAGTGCTAGAGTCACCCCTCCGAGGAGGGGGGCCAACGTCCTGACTTTC. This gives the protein CSARVTPPRRGANVLTF.

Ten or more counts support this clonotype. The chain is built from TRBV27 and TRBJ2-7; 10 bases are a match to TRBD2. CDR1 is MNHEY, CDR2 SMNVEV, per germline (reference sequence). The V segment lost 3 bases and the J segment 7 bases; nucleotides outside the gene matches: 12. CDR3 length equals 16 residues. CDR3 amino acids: CASSLLAGVPSGEQYF. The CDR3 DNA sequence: TGTGCCAGCAGTTTGCTAGCGGGAGTTCCCTCAGGGGAGCAGTACTTC.

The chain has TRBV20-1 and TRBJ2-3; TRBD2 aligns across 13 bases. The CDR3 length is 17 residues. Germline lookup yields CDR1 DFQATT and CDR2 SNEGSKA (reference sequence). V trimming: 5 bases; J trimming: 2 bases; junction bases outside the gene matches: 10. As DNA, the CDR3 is TGCAGTGCTCGAGGGACTAGCGGGATTAACCCCACAGATACGCAGTATTTT. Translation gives CSARGTSGINPTDTQYF.

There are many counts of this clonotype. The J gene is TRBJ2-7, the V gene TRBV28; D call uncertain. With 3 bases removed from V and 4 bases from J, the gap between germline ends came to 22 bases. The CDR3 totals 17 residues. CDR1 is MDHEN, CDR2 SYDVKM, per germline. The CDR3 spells CASSFKRMSGIGYEQYF. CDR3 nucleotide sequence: TGTGCCAGCAGTTTTAAGAGGATGTCCGGCATTGGATACGAGCAGTACTTC.

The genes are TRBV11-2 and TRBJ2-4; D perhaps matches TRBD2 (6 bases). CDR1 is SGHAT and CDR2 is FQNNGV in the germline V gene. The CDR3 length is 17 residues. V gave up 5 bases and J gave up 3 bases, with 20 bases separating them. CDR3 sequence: CASSPGPGLAGKNIQYF. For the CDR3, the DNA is TGTGCCAGCAGCCCAGGGCCGGGACTGGCGGGCAAAAACATTCAGTACTTC.

The CDR3 reads CSVHRGRGTEAFF. The CDR3 coding sequence is TGCAGCGTTCACAGGGGGCGTGGGACTGAAGCTTTCTTT. The rearrangement uses TRBV29-1 and TRBJ1-1, with 9 bases fitting TRBD1. The CDR3 is 13 amino acids. Germline lookup yields CDR1 SQVTM and CDR2 ANQGSEA. The V and J ends lost 5 bases and 5 bases, in that order; junction bases with no gene match: 6.

CDR3 amino acids: CASSLTKNIQYF. The CDR3 DNA reads as TGTGCCAGCAGTTTAACCAAAAACATTCAGTACTTC. This chain links TRBV28 with TRBJ2-4; D unclear. The CDR3 spans 12 residues. Trimming stripped 2 bases from V and 2 bases from J, with 1 base between. CDR1 is MDHEN and CDR2 is SYDVKM in the germline V gene.

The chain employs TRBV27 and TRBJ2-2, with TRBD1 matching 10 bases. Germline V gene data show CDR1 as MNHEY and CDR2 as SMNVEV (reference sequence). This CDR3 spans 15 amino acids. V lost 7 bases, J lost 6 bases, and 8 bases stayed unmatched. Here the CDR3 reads CASTAGTGVAGELFF. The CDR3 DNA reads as TGTGCCAGCACAGCCGGGACAGGGGTTGCCGGGGAGCTGTTTTTT.

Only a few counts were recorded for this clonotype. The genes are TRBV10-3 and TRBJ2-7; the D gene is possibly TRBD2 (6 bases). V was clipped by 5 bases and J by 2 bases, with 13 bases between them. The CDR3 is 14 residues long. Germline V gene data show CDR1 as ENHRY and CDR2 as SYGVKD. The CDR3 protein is CAISTGVGPYEQYF. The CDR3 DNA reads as TGTGCCATCAGTACGGGAGTAGGCCCCTACGAGCAGTACTTC.

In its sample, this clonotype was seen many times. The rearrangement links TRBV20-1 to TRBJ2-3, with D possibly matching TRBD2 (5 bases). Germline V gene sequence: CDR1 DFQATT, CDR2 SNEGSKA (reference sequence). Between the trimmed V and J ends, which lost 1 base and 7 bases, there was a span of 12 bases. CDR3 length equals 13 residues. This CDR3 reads CSARAVALYTQYF. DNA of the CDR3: TGCAGTGCTAGAGCGGTAGCGCTATATACGCAGTATTTT.

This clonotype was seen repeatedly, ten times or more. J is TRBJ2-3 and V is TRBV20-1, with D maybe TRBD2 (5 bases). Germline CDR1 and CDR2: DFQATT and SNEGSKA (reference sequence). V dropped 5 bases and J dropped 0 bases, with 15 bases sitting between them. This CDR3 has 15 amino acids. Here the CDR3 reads CSAVRGIASTDTQYF. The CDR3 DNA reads TGCAGTGCTGTTCGAGGGATAGCGAGCACAGATACGCAGTATTTT.